This is a list of T cell receptor beta chains from one sample in a study of blood T cell repertoires in COVID-19. Profiling relied on immunoSEQ multiplex PCR, and the TCRdb table lists in-frame clones only, not all of them. The data hold around 170,000 clones, with around 88% observed a single time. Source material: peripheral blood. All receptors derive from a woman in her twenties or thirties with acute or convalescent COVID-19. Each CDR3 is given with its conserved first and last residue. A D gene is named only where the DNA matches it firmly. The size entry is marked missing in some rows and otherwise reads once, few, many or a size class.

v_call: TRBV14; j_call: TRBJ1-4; d_call: TRBD1; clone_size: NA; cdr3_nt: TGTGCCAGCAGCCAAAACAGGGGGTGGACTAATGAAAAACTGTTTTTT; cdr3_aa: CASSQNRGWTNEKLFF
v_call: TRBV7-9; j_call: TRBJ1-6; d_call: TRBD1; clone_size: NA; cdr3_nt: TGTGCCAGCAGCTTTCTCCGGGACAGCTATAATTCACCCCTCCACTTT; cdr3_aa: CASSFLRDSYNSPLHF
v_call: TRBV7-9; j_call: TRBJ2-1; d_call: NA; clone_size: NA; cdr3_nt: TGTGCCAGCAGCTCCCGGGAGTACCTCAATGAGCAGTTCTTC; cdr3_aa: CASSSREYLNEQFF
v_call: TRBV2; j_call: TRBJ2-7; d_call: TRBD1; clone_size: NA; cdr3_nt: TGTGCCAGCAGTGAGGGACAGGGTGGGGAGCAGTACTTC; cdr3_aa: CASSEGQGGEQYF
v_call: TRBV6-5; j_call: TRBJ1-6; d_call: NA; clone_size: NA; cdr3_nt: TGTGCCAGCATCAACAGGGAGCCGAATTCACCCCTCCACTTT; cdr3_aa: CASINREPNSPLHF
v_call: TRBV6-2/TRBV6-3; j_call: TRBJ1-6; d_call: NA; clone_size: few; cdr3_nt: TGTGCCAGCAGTTATGGGGGCTCACCCCTCCACTTT; cdr3_aa: CASSYGGSPLHF
v_call: TRBV3-1/TRBV3-2; j_call: TRBJ2-7; d_call: NA; clone_size: NA; cdr3_nt: TGTGCCAGCAGCCAAGATAGGAACAGAAAGTACTTC; cdr3_aa: CASSQDRNRKYF
v_call: TRBV19; j_call: TRBJ2-3; d_call: NA; clone_size: NA; cdr3_nt: TGTGCCAGCGGATTATGGGGTTTGGGGCGCGAAGGCACAGATACGCAGTATTTT; cdr3_aa: CASGLWGLGREGTDTQYF
v_call: TRBV28; j_call: TRBJ2-7; d_call: NA; clone_size: NA; cdr3_nt: TGTGCCAGCAGTTTATATAGAGGGGGGGCCTACGAGCAGTACTTC; cdr3_aa: CASSLYRGGAYEQYF
v_call: TRBV6-5; j_call: TRBJ1-4; d_call: TRBD1; clone_size: once; cdr3_nt: TGTGCCAGCAGTACAGGGGTCCTTAATGAAAAACTGTTTTTT; cdr3_aa: CASSTGVLNEKLFF
v_call: TRBV2; j_call: TRBJ1-1; d_call: NA; clone_size: NA; cdr3_nt: TGTGCCAGCCTCGTGGCATTGAACACTGAAGCTTTCTTT; cdr3_aa: CASLVALNTEAFF
v_call: TRBV28; j_call: TRBJ1-1; d_call: NA; clone_size: NA; cdr3_nt: TGTGCCAGCACCCGGGGGAGGGCGGTTTTCTTT; cdr3_aa: CASTRGRAVFF
v_call: TRBV5-8; j_call: TRBJ2-3; d_call: NA; clone_size: once; cdr3_nt: TGTGCCAGCAGCCCTAGGCTTCTGGCTGACCAGAATACGCAGTATTTT; cdr3_aa: CASSPRLLADQNTQYF
v_call: TRBV15; j_call: TRBJ2-5; d_call: TRBD2; clone_size: NA; cdr3_nt: TGTGCCACCAGCAGAGATAGGGCTAGCGGGATCGAGACCCAGTACTTC; cdr3_aa: CATSRDRASGIETQYF
v_call: TRBV2; j_call: TRBJ2-1; d_call: NA; clone_size: few; cdr3_nt: TGTGCCAGCAGAGGACAGTCCAACAGCAAATTGAGCTCCTACAATGAGCAGTTCTTC; cdr3_aa: CASRGQSNSKLSSYNEQFF
v_call: TRBV28; j_call: TRBJ2-7; d_call: NA; clone_size: NA; cdr3_nt: TGTGCCACCAAGTTTATGGGACTCGAAGCCTACGAGCAGTACTTC; cdr3_aa: CATKFMGLEAYEQYF
v_call: TRBV11-2; j_call: TRBJ1-2; d_call: NA; clone_size: NA; cdr3_nt: TGTGCCAGCAGCTTGGGAAGAAGCGGCCTCTATGGCTACACCTTC; cdr3_aa: CASSLGRSGLYGYTF
v_call: TRBV6-5; j_call: TRBJ1-4; d_call: NA; clone_size: NA; cdr3_nt: TGTGCCAGCTTGATGGGGGGGTGGGAAAAACTGTTTTTT; cdr3_aa: CASLMGGWEKLFF
v_call: TRBV18; j_call: TRBJ2-7; d_call: NA; clone_size: NA; cdr3_nt: TGTGCCAGCTCACCTAGTACAGGGTCCTCCTACGAGCAGTACTTC; cdr3_aa: CASSPSTGSSYEQYF
v_call: TRBV6-5; j_call: TRBJ1-2; d_call: NA; clone_size: NA; cdr3_nt: TGTGCCAGCAGCCCGGGGGGTTATGGCTACACCTTC; cdr3_aa: CASSPGGYGYTF
v_call: TRBV7-9; j_call: TRBJ2-1; d_call: NA; clone_size: once; cdr3_nt: TGTGCCAGCAGCTTTCCGCGCGGGGAGCAGTTCTTC; cdr3_aa: CASSFPRGEQFF
v_call: TRBV14; j_call: TRBJ2-1; d_call: NA; clone_size: few; cdr3_nt: TGTGCCAGCAGTCAAGGGTGGACTAAGCAGTTCTTC; cdr3_aa: CASSQGWTKQFF
v_call: TRBV18; j_call: TRBJ1-2; d_call: NA; clone_size: NA; cdr3_nt: TGTGCCAGCTCACCACTTCTAGCTGAAGGCTACACCTTC; cdr3_aa: CASSPLLAEGYTF
v_call: TRBV7-8; j_call: TRBJ2-4; d_call: NA; clone_size: NA; cdr3_nt: TGTGCCAGCAGCTTGGATGGACAGAACATTCAGTACTTC; cdr3_aa: CASSLDGQNIQYF
v_call: TRBV18; j_call: TRBJ1-2; d_call: NA; clone_size: NA; cdr3_nt: TGTGCCAGCTCACCGAGCACCCAGCGCTATGGCTACACCTTC; cdr3_aa: CASSPSTQRYGYTF
v_call: TRBV5-8; j_call: TRBJ2-2; d_call: NA; clone_size: NA; cdr3_nt: TGTGCCAGCAGCTTGGAGCGGGTAGAGGTCAGGATCACCGGGGAGCTGTTTTTT; cdr3_aa: CASSLERVEVRITGELFF
v_call: TRBV6-2/TRBV6-3; j_call: TRBJ2-1; d_call: NA; clone_size: NA; cdr3_nt: TGTGCCAGCAGCTCGACTAGGTACAATGAGCAGTTCTTC; cdr3_aa: CASSSTRYNEQFF
v_call: TRBV7-2; j_call: TRBJ1-4; d_call: TRBD1; clone_size: NA; cdr3_nt: TGTGCCAGCAGCTTAGTCCGGGACAGCTATGAAAAACTGTTTTTT; cdr3_aa: CASSLVRDSYEKLFF
v_call: TRBV6-6; j_call: TRBJ1-6; d_call: NA; clone_size: NA; cdr3_nt: TGTGCCATCGCAGTGGAAGCGGGCGATTGGGCCCTCCACTTT; cdr3_aa: CAIAVEAGDWALHF
v_call: TRBV19; j_call: TRBJ2-1; d_call: NA; clone_size: NA; cdr3_nt: TGTGCCAGTAGTATACCAACTAATGAGCAGTTCTTC; cdr3_aa: CASSIPTNEQFF
v_call: TRBV6-6; j_call: TRBJ1-1; d_call: NA; clone_size: NA; cdr3_nt: TGTGCCAGCACATGGCAGGCTGTCGCTGAAGCTTTCTTT; cdr3_aa: CASTWQAVAEAFF
v_call: TRBV28; j_call: TRBJ2-1; d_call: TRBD2; clone_size: once; cdr3_nt: TGTGCCAGCAGTTCTCGGACTAGCGGAAGCTCCTACAATGAGCAGTTCTTC; cdr3_aa: CASSSRTSGSSYNEQFF
v_call: TRBV6-6; j_call: TRBJ2-5; d_call: NA; clone_size: NA; cdr3_nt: TGTGCCAGCAGTTACTCTCGTGCGGACTCAATTCTGACCCAGTACTTC; cdr3_aa: CASSYSRADSILTQYF
v_call: TRBV2; j_call: TRBJ2-1; d_call: TRBD2; clone_size: few; cdr3_nt: TGTGCCAGCAGGGCAGGACTAGCGGGAGAACATGAGCAGTTCTTC; cdr3_aa: CASRAGLAGEHEQFF
v_call: TRBV6-5; j_call: TRBJ2-1; d_call: TRBD1; clone_size: NA; cdr3_nt: TGTGCCAGCGGTTGGAAACAGGGGGTGCAGTTCTTC; cdr3_aa: CASGWKQGVQFF
v_call: TRBV18; j_call: TRBJ2-1; d_call: NA; clone_size: NA; cdr3_nt: TGTGCCAGCTCACCACCGTCCCAGTCGAATGAGCAGTTCTTC; cdr3_aa: CASSPPSQSNEQFF
v_call: TRBV3-1/TRBV3-2; j_call: TRBJ2-7; d_call: TRBD1; clone_size: NA; cdr3_nt: TGTGCCAGCAGCCAAGATCTATCAGGGGGAGCTCAGTACGAGCAGTACTTC; cdr3_aa: CASSQDLSGGAQYEQYF
v_call: TRBV11-2; j_call: TRBJ2-1; d_call: TRBD2; clone_size: NA; cdr3_nt: TGTGCCAGCAGCTCGCAACTTGGAGCGGGAAATGAGCAGTTCTTC; cdr3_aa: CASSSQLGAGNEQFF
v_call: TRBV7-9; j_call: TRBJ2-5; d_call: NA; clone_size: NA; cdr3_nt: TGTGCCAGCAGCTTAGGGCAGGGATTCCAAGAGACCCAGTACTTC; cdr3_aa: CASSLGQGFQETQYF
v_call: TRBV27; j_call: TRBJ2-3; d_call: NA; clone_size: few; cdr3_nt: TGTGCCAGCAGTTTAAAACACGGGGATACGCAGTATTTT; cdr3_aa: CASSLKHGDTQYF
v_call: TRBV28; j_call: TRBJ1-5; d_call: NA; clone_size: NA; cdr3_nt: TGTGCCAGCACGTCGGGTGGAGGAAGCAATCAGCCCCAGCATTTT; cdr3_aa: CASTSGGGSNQPQHF
v_call: TRBV7-8; j_call: TRBJ2-3; d_call: TRBD2; clone_size: NA; cdr3_nt: TGTGCCAGCGCCACTAGCGGAGAAAAGCAGTATTTT; cdr3_aa: CASATSGEKQYF
v_call: TRBV2; j_call: TRBJ1-5; d_call: NA; clone_size: NA; cdr3_nt: TGTGCCAGCAGTGAACAGGGGACGTTTCAGCCCCAGCATTTT; cdr3_aa: CASSEQGTFQPQHF
v_call: TRBV3-1/TRBV3-2; j_call: TRBJ2-5; d_call: TRBD2; clone_size: NA; cdr3_nt: TGTGCCAGCAGCCAGCGTGTTAGCGGGCCTAAAGAGACCCAGTACTTC; cdr3_aa: CASSQRVSGPKETQYF
v_call: TRBV9; j_call: TRBJ2-3; d_call: NA; clone_size: NA; cdr3_nt: TGTGCCAGCAGCGTCGGGACAACAGATACGCAGTATTTT; cdr3_aa: CASSVGTTDTQYF
v_call: TRBV7-9; j_call: TRBJ1-1; d_call: TRBD1; clone_size: NA; cdr3_nt: TGTGCCAGCGACAGGGGAAGAACTGAAGCTTTCTTT; cdr3_aa: CASDRGRTEAFF
v_call: TRBV5-4; j_call: TRBJ2-3; d_call: TRBD1; clone_size: NA; cdr3_nt: TGTGCCAGCAGCCCCGGGGCCTACCCACAGGGGGCGCCGAGCACAGATACGCAGTATTTT; cdr3_aa: CASSPGAYPQGAPSTDTQYF
v_call: TRBV10-2; j_call: TRBJ1-2; d_call: TRBD1; clone_size: NA; cdr3_nt: TGCGCCAGCAGTGACGGACAGGGGGCCTTTGGCTACACCTTC; cdr3_aa: CASSDGQGAFGYTF
v_call: TRBV11-1; j_call: TRBJ2-1; d_call: NA; clone_size: NA; cdr3_nt: TGTGCCAGCGTGAGGAGACCGGGCTACAATGAGCAGTTCTTC; cdr3_aa: CASVRRPGYNEQFF
v_call: TRBV2; j_call: TRBJ1-6; d_call: NA; clone_size: NA; cdr3_nt: TGTGCCAGCAGTGCCGGACAGTCCTATAATTCACCCCTCCACTTT; cdr3_aa: CASSAGQSYNSPLHF
v_call: TRBV11-2; j_call: TRBJ2-1; d_call: NA; clone_size: NA; cdr3_nt: TGTGCCAGCAGCTTAGATAGGCTAGTGGAGTTCTTC; cdr3_aa: CASSLDRLVEFF
v_call: TRBV4-2; j_call: TRBJ1-2; d_call: NA; clone_size: NA; cdr3_nt: TGTGCCAGCAGCCAAGATCCGAAGCTCCATGGCTACACCTTC; cdr3_aa: CASSQDPKLHGYTF
v_call: TRBV6-6; j_call: TRBJ1-5; d_call: NA; clone_size: NA; cdr3_nt: TGTGCCAGCAGGGACACCTATAGCAATCAGCCCCAGCATTTT; cdr3_aa: CASRDTYSNQPQHF
v_call: TRBV2; j_call: TRBJ1-6; d_call: NA; clone_size: once; cdr3_nt: TGTGCCAGCAGTGAAGTGACCCGAGGGTCCTATAATTCACCCCTCCACTTT; cdr3_aa: CASSEVTRGSYNSPLHF
v_call: TRBV6-5; j_call: TRBJ2-5; d_call: TRBD2; clone_size: NA; cdr3_nt: TGTGCCAGCTCTTGGGGGGGACGAGAGACCCAGTACTTC; cdr3_aa: CASSWGGRETQYF
v_call: TRBV11-1; j_call: TRBJ1-1; d_call: TRBD1; clone_size: NA; cdr3_nt: TGTGCCAGCAGCTTAATCGGACAGGGGAACACTGAAGCTTTCTTT; cdr3_aa: CASSLIGQGNTEAFF